A selection of T cell receptor beta chains follows, all from one sample in a study of OX40 agonist ivuxolimab in advanced cancers. Only in-frame clones appear in the TCRdb table, and some are missing; sequencing was by immunoSEQ multiplex PCR. Of tens of thousands of clones listed, about 89% are singletons. The specimen was CD4+ or CD8+ T cells sorted from blood, collected in a trial of the OX40 agonist ivuxolimab. The receptors derive from an adult with an advanced solid tumor such as melanoma, head and neck, liver or kidney cancer. CDR3s include the opening cysteine and the closing phenylalanine or tryptophan. A D gene is named only where the DNA matches it firmly. The size entry is marked missing in some rows and otherwise reads once, few, many or a size class.

abundance: .; j_gene: TRBJ1-1; v_gene: TRBV6-1; d_gene: .; CDR3aa: CASSYMIAFF; CDR3nt: TGTGCCAGCAGTTATATGATAGCTTTCTTT
abundance: once; j_gene: TRBJ1-1; v_gene: TRBV5-1; d_gene: .; CDR3aa: CASSLETGRGTEAFF; CDR3nt: TGCGCCAGCAGCTTGGAAACAGGGAGGGGCACTGAAGCTTTCTTT
abundance: .; j_gene: TRBJ2-1; v_gene: TRBV2; d_gene: TRBD2; CDR3aa: CASSRASGNSYNEQFF; CDR3nt: TGTGCCAGCAGTCGGGCTAGCGGGAACTCCTACAATGAGCAGTTCTTC
abundance: .; j_gene: TRBJ1-2; v_gene: TRBV11-2; d_gene: .; CDR3aa: CASSLVYGYTF; CDR3nt: TGTGCCAGCAGCTTAGTGTACGGCTACACCTTC
abundance: .; j_gene: TRBJ2-1; v_gene: TRBV7-9; d_gene: .; CDR3aa: CASSRKTGPQLYNEQFF; CDR3nt: TGTGCCAGCAGCAGAAAGACAGGCCCTCAGCTTTACAATGAGCAGTTCTTC
abundance: .; j_gene: TRBJ2-7; v_gene: TRBV28; d_gene: .; CDR3aa: CASSLGVIGGYEQYF; CDR3nt: TGTGCCAGCAGTTTAGGAGTCATAGGAGGCTACGAGCAGTACTTC
abundance: .; j_gene: TRBJ2-3; v_gene: TRBV2; d_gene: .; CDR3aa: CASSRGSSPDTQYF; CDR3nt: TGTGCCAGCAGCCGGGGATCTTCTCCCGATACGCAGTATTTT
abundance: .; j_gene: TRBJ1-1; v_gene: TRBV4-2; d_gene: .; CDR3aa: CASSQDLGLASAFF; CDR3nt: TGTGCCAGCAGCCAAGATCTCGGCCTCGCAAGCGCTTTCTTT
abundance: once; j_gene: TRBJ1-5; v_gene: TRBV28; d_gene: TRBD1; CDR3aa: CASSLPTGGPSQPQHF; CDR3nt: TGTGCCAGCAGTTTACCAACAGGGGGCCCGTCACAGCCCCAGCATTTT
abundance: .; j_gene: TRBJ1-5; v_gene: TRBV9; d_gene: .; CDR3aa: CASSRQSNQPQHF; CDR3nt: TGTGCCAGCTCCCGACAGAGCAATCAGCCCCAGCATTTT